One sample yielded the 23 T cell receptor beta chains listed below, sequenced in a study of blood T cell repertoires in COVID-19. The method was immunoSEQ multiplex PCR; TCRdb's version includes in-frame clones alone and lacks a portion of them. The data show under 250,000 clones, around 81% seen once. What was sequenced was PBMCs or T cells enriched from blood (not recorded which). The receptor source for this set is a man aged 30 to 39 with acute COVID-19.

The V gene is TRBV4-1, the J gene TRBJ2-3; 10 nucleotides align to TRBD2. The CDR3 has 20 residues. Trimming cost V 0 bases and J 2 bases; bases outside gene matches: 14. Germline CDR1 is MGHRA and CDR2 is YSYEKL. For the CDR3, the DNA is TGCGCCAGCAGCCAAGAAGGCCAGCGGGGGGGCCCCTCTAACACAGATACGCAGTATTTT. Protein sequence: CASSQEGQRGGPSNTDTQYF.

This chain connects TRBV5-1 to TRBJ2-6, with D possibly matching TRBD1 (6 bases). CDR1 is SGHRS, CDR2 YFSETQ, per germline. The CDR3 runs 17 residues. Trimming took off 7 bases at V and 0 bases at J, with 17 bases between the two ends. CDR3 nucleotide sequence: TGCGCCAGCGGACAGAACTTTTTCTTCTCTGGGGCCAACGTCCTGACTTTC. Its protein is CASGQNFFFSGANVLTF.

The V and J genes are TRBV11-2 and TRBJ1-1; 7 bases are shared with TRBD1. Trimming took 2 bases from V and 7 from J; bases not matched to a gene: 10. The CDR3 consists of 15 residues. Germline lookup yields CDR1 SGHAT and CDR2 FQNNGV. This CDR3 reads CASSLNHRGQIEAFF. The DNA of the CDR3 is TGTGCCAGCAGCTTAAATCACCGGGGACAGATTGAAGCTTTCTTT.

The rearrangement uses TRBV6-5 and TRBJ1-1; TRBD1 agrees at 8 bases. CDR1 and CDR2 from the germline V gene are MNHEY and SVGAGI. The CDR3 has 15 amino acids. The V and J ends lost 6 bases and 0 bases, in that order; junction bases with no gene match: 6. In DNA, the CDR3 is TGTGCCAGCAGGACAGGGGAGAAGGTGAACACTGAAGCTTTCTTT. Residues: CASRTGEKVNTEAFF.

The chain combines TRBV4-1 with TRBJ2-6; D unresolved. The CDR3 has 17 amino acids. The V gene lost 3 bases and the J gene lost 0 bases, with 12 bases spanning the gap. Germline V gene data show CDR1 as MGHRA and CDR2 as YSYEKL. CDR3 coding DNA: TGCGCCAGCAGCCAGTCCGCAGGAACCTCTGGGGCCAACGTCCTGACTTTC. This translates into CASSQSAGTSGANVLTF.

The chain combines TRBV7-9 with TRBJ2-1; 9 positions match TRBD2. CDR3 length: 16 residues. The germline CDR1 and CDR2 sequences are SEHNR and FQNEAQ (reference sequence). Unmatched junction bases numbered 9, after V lost 5 bases and J lost 4 bases. The CDR3 sequence: CASSRSAGGYYNEQFF. For the CDR3, the DNA is TGTGCCAGCAGCCGATCAGCGGGGGGCTATTACAATGAGCAGTTCTTC.

Written as DNA, the CDR3 is TGTGCCAGCAGTTACTCTAGTTGGAGGGGCAATCAGCCCCAGCATTTT. This gives the protein CASSYSSWRGNQPQHF. The chain is built from TRBV6-2 or TRBV6-3 and TRBJ1-5; D unresolved. This CDR3 has 16 residues. V dropped 0 bases and J dropped 2 bases, with 11 bases sitting between them. In germline, CDR1 is MNHEY, CDR2 SVGEGT.

The genes are TRBV20-1 and TRBJ2-5, with 7 bases that match TRBD2. The CDR3 spans 15 residues. With V trimmed by 3 bases and J by 3 bases, 10 bases remained unmatched. Germline V lookup: CDR1 DFQATT, CDR2 SNEGSKA (reference sequence). Here the CDR3 reads CSASDRSGTKETQYF. DNA of the CDR3: TGCAGTGCTAGTGACCGTTCCGGGACTAAAGAGACCCAGTACTTC.

The chain joins TRBV19 to TRBJ1-5; D possibly corresponds to TRBD1 (5 bases). The length of the CDR3 is 14 residues. Germline V gene sequence: CDR1 LNHDA, CDR2 SQIVND (reference sequence). V lost 7 bases, J lost 0 bases, and 10 bases lay in between. The CDR3 loop is CASNRQPSNQPQHF. CDR3 nucleotides: TGTGCCAGTAATCGACAGCCTAGCAATCAGCCCCAGCATTTT.

The rearrangement uses TRBV4-1 and TRBJ2-5; 7 bases fit TRBD2. Germline-derived CDR1 and CDR2 are MGHRA and YSYEKL. The CDR3 runs to 15 residues. V lost 2 bases, J lost 1 base, and 4 bases stayed unmatched. The CDR3 bases are TGCGCCAGCAGCCAAATGGGGGGGGTCCAAGAGACCCAGTACTTC. Translation gives CASSQMGGVQETQYF.

This clone was seen only once. The chain carries TRBV6-5 and TRBJ2-2, with unresolved D. Germline CDR1 is MNHEY and CDR2 is SVGAGI. V dropped 6 bases and J dropped 5 bases, with 4 bases sitting between them. This CDR3 has 11 amino acids. In nucleotides, the CDR3 is TGTGCCAGCAGCCAAACCGGGGAGCTGTTTTTT. Translated: CASSQTGELFF.

In DNA, the CDR3 is TGTGCCAGCAGCAATCCGGGACTAGCGGCCTACAATGAGCAGTTCTTC. It yields the protein CASSNPGLAAYNEQFF. The chain recombines TRBV14 with TRBJ2-1, with 11 positions matching TRBD2. This CDR3 is 16 amino acids long. Per germline, CDR1 SGHDN and CDR2 FVKESK. V lost 5 bases to trimming and J lost 2 bases; unmatched junction nucleotides: 5.

The chain recombines TRBV6-5 with TRBJ1-1, with 7 bases that match TRBD1. The CDR3 consists of 14 residues. From germline, CDR1 is MNHEY and CDR2 SVGAGI. J gave up 5 bases and V 6 bases, and 9 bases lay outside the gene matches. The CDR3 loop is CASRPDRAVTEAFF. The CDR3 region has the DNA TGTGCCAGCAGACCTGACAGGGCAGTAACTGAAGCTTTCTTT.

This CDR3 is CASSSHSGTGFGNTIYF. CDR3 in DNA: TGTGCCAGCAGCTCCCATTCCGGGACAGGGTTTGGAAACACCATATATTTT. The chain carries TRBV7-9 and TRBJ1-3, with 9 bases lining up with TRBD1. With 4 bases clipped from V and 3 bases from J, the junction kept 10 bases outside the gene matches. Germline values: CDR1 SEHNR, CDR2 FQNEAQ (reference sequence). The CDR3 is made up of 17 amino acids.

About this clone itself: A junction end diverges from the germline sequence, so it may reflect a read error. The chain uses TRBV2 and TRBJ2-7; D unresolved. This CDR3 contains 11 residues. CDR1 is SNHLY, CDR2 FYNNEI, per germline. The CDR3 DNA reads as TGTGCCAGCAGTAACCCCGGGTTACTTGACTTC. Encoded protein: CASSNPGLLDF.

The chain links TRBV30 to TRBJ1-2; TRBD1 matches 8 bases. Germline CDR1 GTSNPN, CDR2 SVGIG (reference sequence). With 3 bases clipped from V and 1 base from J, the junction kept 10 bases outside the gene matches. The CDR3 covers 16 residues. The CDR3 region has the DNA TGTGCCTGGAGATCGCAGGGGGCTAAAGTTAACTATGGCTACACCTTC. Protein product: CAWRSQGAKVNYGYTF.

V and J are TRBV3-1 (or the pseudogene TRBV3-2) and TRBJ2-5; TRBD2 matches at 11 bases. Germline V lookup: CDR1 LGHDT, CDR2 YNNKEL (reference sequence). The CDR3 consists of 17 residues. Trimming took 0 bases from V and 2 from J; bases not matched to a gene: 5. CDR3 nucleotides: TGTGCCAGCAGCCAAGAGAAAACTAGCGGGGGACAAGAGACCCAGTACTTC. Amino acids: CASSQEKTSGGQETQYF.

The CDR3 loop reads CASSLGQGSQPQHF. The DNA of the CDR3 is TGTGCCAGCAGCCTGGGACAGGGGAGTCAGCCCCAGCATTTT. This sequence joins TRBV11-2 and TRBJ1-5; TRBD1 agrees at 10 bases. The CDR3 length is 14 residues. Germline CDR1 is SGHAT and CDR2 is FQNNGV. The V and J ends lost 5 bases and 6 bases, in that order; junction bases with no gene match: 4. Variable domain in full (rest from reference TRBV11-2 and TRBJ1-5): EAGVAQSPRYKIIEKRQSVAFWCNPISGHATLYWYQQILGQGPKLLIQFQNNGVVDDSQLPKDRFSAERLKGVDSTLKIQPAKLEDSAVYLCASSLGQGSQPQHFGDGTRLSIL.

The chain combines TRBV19 with TRBJ2-2; maybe TRBD1 (6 bases). The germline CDR1 and CDR2 sequences are LNHDA and SQIVND (reference sequence). The ends were cut back, 6 bases at V and 4 bases at J, with 15 bases in the middle. The CDR3 loop spans 15 amino acids. CDR3 sequence (DNA): TGTGCCAGTAGATGGACAGCAAGGAGCACCGGGGAGCTGTTTTTT. Amino acids: CASRWTARSTGELFF.

The rearrangement joins TRBV19 to TRBJ1-2, with D perhaps matching TRBD1 (6 bases). Trimming shortened V by 5 bases and J by 6 bases, and 16 bases separated the two germline ends. Germline V gene sequence: CDR1 LNHDA, CDR2 SQIVND (reference sequence). CDR3 length equals 14 residues. The CDR3 DNA reads as TGTGCCAGTAGTCACTCCACGGGGGGCGATGGCTACACCTTC. The encoded protein is CASSHSTGGDGYTF.

The V call is TRBV15, the J call TRBJ2-2, with D maybe TRBD2 (5 bases). Per the germline V gene, CDR1 is LNHNV and CDR2 is YYDKDF (reference sequence). This CDR3 has 14 amino acids. Trimming took off 0 bases at V and 7 bases at J, with 9 bases between the two ends. CDR3 in amino acids: CATSRELEFGELFF. The CDR3 DNA sequence: TGTGCCACCAGCAGAGAACTAGAATTCGGGGAGCTGTTTTTT.

This chain connects TRBV27 to TRBJ2-7; 7 bases map to TRBD2. Germline V gene sequence: CDR1 MNHEY, CDR2 SMNVEV (reference sequence). V lost 1 base to trimming and J lost 3 bases; unmatched junction nucleotides: 3. The CDR3 extends over 14 amino acids. The CDR3 loop is CASSLWGEGYEQYF. Written as DNA, the CDR3 is TGTGCCAGCAGTTTATGGGGGGAGGGCTACGAGCAGTACTTC.

This chain joins TRBV5-1 and TRBJ1-6, with 7 positions matching TRBD1. Germline V CDR1 and CDR2: SGHRS, YFSETQ. This CDR3 is 15 amino acids long. The J segment lost 7 bases and the V segment lost 4 bases, leaving 8 bases of the junction unmatched. The CDR3 DNA is TGCGCCAGCAGCCCGTCCGGGACAGAGAATTCACCCCTCCACTTT. Translating gives CASSPSGTENSPLHF.